This T cell receptor beta chain came from a study of spatial heterogeneity in lung cancer. Study overall: Sequences of the beta chain were consistently detected in greater numbers than alpha-chain sequences. Study outcomes and limitations: Resection blood, more than follow-up blood, showed ubiquitous expanded tumor TCRs.

J lost 0 bases, V lost 6 bases, and 6 bases had no gene match. This CDR3 has 15 amino acids. CDR1 is MNHNS and CDR2 is SASEGT in the germline V gene. Indicated time point: sample taken at primary tumor resection. Tumor, nontumor lung or frozen PBMC supplied whole RNA that was sequenced unsorted. The donors were 65 to 85 patients with non-small cell lung cancer that was early-stage and untreated. This clonotype appeared many times. The antigen is not known. One entry per CDR3 protein results from TCRdb running MiXCR on the 5' RACE reads. The sample comprises about 17,000 distinct CDR3 sequences, about a fifth of which are singletons, and around 20% rests with the top ten.

V is TRBV6-1 and J is TRBJ2-7; 9 nucleotides align to TRBD2. This TCR was recovered from a female donor with early-stage non-small cell lung cancer. The sample here was PBMCs, taken at surgery. As DNA, the CDR3 is TGTGCCAGCAGGATTAGCGGGAGTGACTCCTACGAGCAGTACTTC. This translates into CASRISGSDSYEQYF.